These T cell receptor beta chains were read from a single sample in a study of regulatory T cells in long-lasting Graves disease. TCRdb redid the calling of the multiplex PCR reads with MiXCR, one entry per CDR3 protein. The sample yields around 450,000 distinct CDR3 sequences, 14% to 15% seen once. This sample was shared with a second study, whose subject was T cells in Graves' hyperthyroidism and ophthalmopathy.

Sequencing used peripheral blood mononuclear cells (PBMCs), obtained at new diagnosis, from a patient treated with antithyroid drugs. Receptors were obtained from a woman aged 25 to 39 with Graves disease. CDR3s include the opening cysteine and the closing phenylalanine or tryptophan. A D gene is named only where the DNA matches it firmly. Clone size, where shown, is once, few, many, or a class for clones that have expanded.

j_gene: TRBJ2-3
abundance: many
d_gene: TRBD1
v_gene: TRBV5-4
CDR3nt: TGTGCCAGCAGCCGCAAGGACAGGACAAACCATACGCAGTATTTT
CDR3aa: CASSRKDRTNHTQYF

j_gene: TRBJ1-1
abundance: many
d_gene: .
v_gene: TRBV6-5
CDR3nt: TGTGCCAGCAGTTACTCAGTCCCGGCTGAAGCTTTCTTT
CDR3aa: CASSYSVPAEAFF

j_gene: TRBJ2-7
abundance: many
d_gene: .
v_gene: TRBV18
CDR3nt: TGTGCCAGCTCACCAGGGGGGGGCAACTACGAGCAGTACTTC
CDR3aa: CASSPGGGNYEQYF

j_gene: TRBJ2-1
abundance: .
d_gene: .
v_gene: TRBV20-1
CDR3nt: TGCAGTGGTCGGGTGGCGCGGGAGCAGTTCTTC
CDR3aa: CSGRVAREQFF

j_gene: TRBJ1-1
abundance: .
d_gene: .
v_gene: TRBV9
CDR3nt: TGTGCCAGCAGCCGAAGGCCAGGTGAAACTGAAGCTTTCTTT
CDR3aa: CASSRRPGETEAFF

j_gene: TRBJ1-5
abundance: many
d_gene: .
v_gene: TRBV5-1
CDR3nt: TGCGCCAGCAGCTTGGATGGGGTCTCGAATCAGCCCCAGCATTTT
CDR3aa: CASSLDGVSNQPQHF

j_gene: TRBJ2-5
abundance: many
d_gene: TRBD1
v_gene: TRBV6-1
CDR3nt: TGTGCCAGCAGACCTACCGGGACAGGGCGGGAGACCCAGTACTTC
CDR3aa: CASRPTGTGRETQYF

j_gene: TRBJ2-2
abundance: few
d_gene: .
v_gene: TRBV2
CDR3nt: TGTGCCAGTAGCGAACAGCGGTCGAACACCGGGGAGCTGTTTTTT
CDR3aa: CASSEQRSNTGELFF

j_gene: TRBJ2-2
abundance: few
d_gene: .
v_gene: TRBV20-1
CDR3nt: TGCAGTCCTCGGGCCCTCATAAACACCGGGGAGCTGTTTTTT
CDR3aa: CSPRALINTGELFF

j_gene: TRBJ2-1
abundance: many
d_gene: .
v_gene: TRBV12-3/TRBV12-4
CDR3nt: TGTGCCAGCAGTTTCTTGGACAACTCCTACAATGAGCAGTTCTTC
CDR3aa: CASSFLDNSYNEQFF

j_gene: TRBJ1-1
abundance: many
d_gene: TRBD1
v_gene: TRBV5-6
CDR3nt: TGTGCCAGCAGCTTACCAGGGGGGAGCACTGAAGCTTTCTTT
CDR3aa: CASSLPGGSTEAFF

j_gene: TRBJ2-7
abundance: .
d_gene: TRBD2
v_gene: TRBV7-2
CDR3nt: TGTGCCAGCAGCTCGCTGCCCCCAGCGGGCGGGGGCGAGCAGTACTTC
CDR3aa: CASSSLPPAGGGEQYF

j_gene: TRBJ2-2
abundance: .
d_gene: TRBD2
v_gene: TRBV7-3
CDR3nt: TGTGCCAGCAGCTTAACCCGGGAGGACACCGGGGAGCTGTTTTTT
CDR3aa: CASSLTREDTGELFF

j_gene: TRBJ2-6
abundance: few
d_gene: .
v_gene: TRBV20-1
CDR3nt: TGCAGTGCTAGGACCCCTAGCTCTGGGGCCAACGTCCTGACTTTC
CDR3aa: CSARTPSSGANVLTF

j_gene: TRBJ2-2
abundance: few
d_gene: TRBD2
v_gene: TRBV2
CDR3nt: TGTGCCAGCAGCTCTATCGGGACTAAAACCGGGGAGCTGTTTTTT
CDR3aa: CASSSIGTKTGELFF

j_gene: TRBJ2-7
abundance: many
d_gene: TRBD1
v_gene: TRBV18
CDR3nt: TGTGCCAGCAGTCCCGGGACAGGGGGGACCTACGAGCAGTACTTC
CDR3aa: CASSPGTGGTYEQYF